This T cell receptor beta chain stems from a study of blood T cells in healthy people across ages. Study conclusions and caveats: There were more naive CD4+ cells and higher diversity in long-lived donors than in aged donors. Getting older went along with TCR beta diversity per million T cells dropping roughly linearly.

Peripheral blood samples of around 9.5 milliliters were drawn from each donor. Turning to this clonotype: Its target is not known. A much larger clonotype is one base distant, so this may be a read error.

A second about 6 to 11 cycle PCR used barcoded and J-beta primers. TCRdb re-analysed the 5' RACE reads in MiXCR, keeping a single row per CDR3 protein. This table holds 650,000 to 1,000,000 distinct CDR3 sequences, around 36% found once. Germline-derived CDR1 and CDR2 are DFQATT and SNEGSKA (reference sequence). Trimming left V 5 bases short and J 3 bases short, with 10 bases between. CDR3 length equals 12 residues. The specimen was blood. This receptor was identified in a man younger than 35 in good health. The chain couples TRBV20-1 to TRBJ1-1; D not certain. CDR3 in amino acids: CSAYCADTEAFF. The CDR3 DNA sequence: TGCAGTGCTTACTGTGCAGACACTGAAGCTTTCTTT.